This TCR beta chain was sequenced in a study of human T cells and chemical hapten exposure. TCRdb reprocessed the RACE reads via MiXCR and lists one record per CDR3 protein. The sample holds approximately 52,000 distinct CDR3 sequences, roughly 8.8% seen once. The CDR3 runs 15 residues. Germline V CDR1 and CDR2: MNHNS, SASEGT. Trimming shortened V by 1 base and J by 4 bases, and 14 bases separated the two germline ends. The time point was: pre-sensitization, week 0. Treatment noted: therapeutic diphenylcyclopropenone sensitization with weekly scalp DPC. Each patch-test visit's blood sample preceded patch application.

The clonotype originates from a woman between 35 and 50 years old with alopecia areata. Some clones in this sample may be carry-over from other donors' samples. The specimen was whole blood, collected in connection with sensitization to the hapten diphenylcyclopropenone (DPC). This sequence joins TRBV6-1 and TRBJ2-7; weak D call: TRBD1 (6 bases). CDR3 nucleotide sequence: TGTGCCAGCAGTGAAGATCGGACAGCTTTTTACGAGCAGTACTTC. Protein sequence: CASSEDRTAFYEQYF.